These 19 T cell receptor beta chains were sequenced from one sample in a study of technical replicates of blood from a handful of donors. Measured with immunoSEQ multiplex PCR; TCRdb has only the in-frame clones, and not every one. Of under 85,000 clones detected, about nine tenths appear once; the ten largest clones hold over 0.35%. Source material: T cells isolated from PBMCs. These receptors originate from a human donor in good health.

V is TRBV5-1 and J is TRBJ2-7; TRBD1 might be the D (6 bases). V was clipped by 0 bases and J by 6 bases, with 16 bases between them. This CDR3 region has 15 residues. CDR1 and CDR2 (germline): SGHRS, YFSETQ. The CDR3 spells CASSLVYRANSEQYF. DNA for the CDR3: TGCGCCAGCAGCTTGGTGTACAGGGCTAACTCCGAGCAGTACTTC.

The sample holds a few counts of this clone. The rearrangement uses TRBV9 and TRBJ1-5; D may be TRBD1 (5 bases). With 0 bases removed from V and 6 bases from J, the gap between germline ends came to 13 bases. Germline values: CDR1 SGDLS, CDR2 YYNGEE. The CDR3 length is 15 residues. The CDR3, as DNA: TGTGCCAGCAGCGTAGAAGGGAAAAGGGGTCAGCCCCAGCATTTT. Its protein is CASSVEGKRGQPQHF.

The V gene is TRBV28, the J gene TRBJ2-7; D uncertain. V was cut by 2 bases and J by 4 bases, with 3 bases left in between. CDR1 is MDHEN and CDR2 is SYDVKM in the germline V gene. The CDR3 is 11 amino acids. The CDR3 DNA follows: TGTGCCAGCAGTTTACAGTACGAGCAGTACTTC. The encoded protein is CASSLQYEQYF.

The V and J genes are TRBV5-1 and TRBJ2-1, with TRBD2 as a possible D gene (6 bases). This CDR3 is built from 17 residues. The germline V gene has CDR1 SGHRS and CDR2 YFSETQ. Trimming shortened V by 4 bases and J by 0 bases, and 17 bases separated the two germline ends. This CDR3 reads CASSIISGGSSYNEQFF. In nucleotides, the CDR3 is TGCGCCAGCAGCATAATTAGCGGAGGGAGCTCCTACAATGAGCAGTTCTTC.

The chain joins TRBV28 to TRBJ2-7, with 8 bases lining up with TRBD2. The trim removed 5 bases at V and 1 base at J, leaving 10 bases unmatched. The CDR3 runs to 16 residues. Germline CDR1 reads MDHEN; CDR2 reads SYDVKM. CDR3 in DNA: TGTGCCAGCAGTCGGTCCAAGCGGGAGATGTCCTACGAGCAGTACTTC. This encodes CASSRSKREMSYEQYF.

This chain connects TRBV14 to TRBJ2-7; 7 nucleotides match TRBD1. The CDR3 has 16 residues. Germline CDR1 is SGHDN and CDR2 is FVKESK. Trimming removed 5 bases from V and 2 bases from J; junction bases left unmatched: 12. Here the CDR3 DNA reads TGTGCCAGCAGCGATCCAGGGGACAGAAGAGCCTACGAGCAGTACTTC. It specifies CASSDPGDRRAYEQYF.

This chain joins TRBV7-3 and TRBJ1-1; D is perhaps TRBD1 (5 bases). The CDR3 has 15 amino acids. Germline V lookup: CDR1 SGHTA, CDR2 FQGTGA. V lost 5 bases and J lost 0, with 13 bases in between. In DNA, the CDR3 is TGTGCCAGCAGCCCGCAAGGGACTTTGAACACTGAAGCTTTCTTT. It codes for CASSPQGTLNTEAFF.

This chain links TRBV18 with TRBJ2-5, with TRBD2 identical over 9 bases. Germline values: CDR1 KGHSH, CDR2 LQKENI. This CDR3 spans 15 amino acids. V dropped 2 bases and J dropped 3; count of bases not matched to a gene: 4. The CDR3 sequence is CASSPRTSAKETQYF. The CDR3 DNA reads TGTGCCAGCTCACCAAGGACTAGCGCGAAAGAGACCCAGTACTTC. Variable domain in full (rest from reference TRBV18 and TRBJ2-5): NAGVMQNPRHLVRRRGQEARLRCSPMKGHSHVYWYRQLPEEGLKFMVYLQKENIIDESGMPKERFSAEFPKEGPSILRIQQVVRGDSAAYFCASSPRTSAKETQYFGPGTRLLVL.

The chain is built from TRBV25-1 and TRBJ2-5; weak D call: TRBD1 (6 bases). The germline V gene has CDR1 MGHDK and CDR2 SYGVNS. The CDR3 has 14 amino acids. The ends were cut back, 3 bases at V and 5 bases at J, with 13 bases in the middle. CDR3 sequence reads: CASSDVRGRETQYF. In nucleotides, the CDR3 is TGTGCCAGCAGTGATGTCAGGGGCAGGGAGACCCAGTACTTC.

In this sample, this clone turned up once. This chain connects TRBV2 to TRBJ1-2, with TRBD1 matching 7 bases. V trimming: 4 bases; J trimming: 6 bases; junction bases outside the gene matches: 5. The CDR3 runs to 13 residues. Germline V gene lookup returns CDR1 SNHLY and CDR2 FYNNEI. The CDR3 region is CASSGQGANGYTF. The DNA for the CDR3 is TGTGCCAGCAGTGGACAGGGAGCAAATGGCTACACCTTC.

V and J are TRBV7-9 and TRBJ1-1, with 10 nucleotides matching TRBD1. With 3 bases clipped from V and 11 bases from J, the junction kept 6 bases outside the gene matches. From germline, CDR1 is SEHNR and CDR2 FQNEAQ (reference sequence). The CDR3 sequence is 13 residues long. This chain's CDR3 is CASSLTGGAEAFF. Here the CDR3 DNA reads TGTGCCAGCAGCTTGACAGGGGGCGCCGAGGCTTTCTTT.

This clone appeared a single time. This rearrangement joins TRBV2 to TRBJ2-3, with D uncertain. Germline lookup yields CDR1 SNHLY and CDR2 FYNNEI. CDR3 length equals 14 residues. V lost 6 bases and J lost 2, with 12 bases in between. The CDR3 here is CASREYPVTDTQYF. The CDR3 DNA sequence: TGTGCCAGCAGAGAGTATCCGGTCACAGATACGCAGTATTTT.

The rearrangement joins TRBV5-6 to TRBJ1-4; D might be TRBD1 (5 bases). Germline assignment: CDR1 SGHDT and CDR2 YYEEEE. The CDR3 is made up of 15 amino acids. Trimming left V 2 bases short and J 7 bases short, with 15 bases between. The CDR3 region is CASSFYAGWSEKLFF. CDR3 DNA: TGTGCCAGCAGCTTCTACGCAGGGTGGTCTGAAAAACTGTTTTTT.

The V call is TRBV11-3, the J call TRBJ2-3; possibly TRBD2 for D (6 bases). The CDR3 loop spans 15 amino acids. The germline V and J ends were trimmed by 3 bases and 2 bases, with 12 bases remaining between them. Germline V CDR1 and CDR2: SGHNT, YENEEA. In DNA, the CDR3 is TGTGCCAGCAGCTTGGCGGGCGGGACCACAGATACGCAGTATTTT. Residues: CASSLAGGTTDTQYF.

V and J are TRBV5-8 and TRBJ2-7; 7 positions agree with TRBD1. The CDR3 is 17 amino acids. Trimming took 4 bases from V and 1 from J; bases not matched to a gene: 14. The germline V gene has CDR1 SGHTS and CDR2 YDEGEE. CDR3 DNA: TGTGCCAGCAGCCTCCGGGACAGTCTTTATAGGTCCTACGAGCAGTACTTC. The encoded protein is CASSLRDSLYRSYEQYF. The whole variable domain, filled in from reference TRBV5-8 and TRBJ2-7, reads EAGVTQSPTHLIKTRGQQATLRCSPISGHTSVYWYQQALGLGLQFLLWYDEGEERNRGNFPPRFSGRQFPNYSSELNVNALELEDSALYLCASSLRDSLYRSYEQYFGPGTRLTVT.

A remark on this clone: One end of the junction is discordant with germline, which a read error may explain. The chain recombines TRBV7-9 with TRBJ2-7, with 9 bases that match TRBD2. Germline V gene lookup returns CDR1 SEHNR and CDR2 FQNEAQ (reference sequence). CDR3 size: 15 residues. Here the CDR3 DNA reads TGTGCCAGCAGCCTAGCCCTGCGGGAGGGTTACGAGCAGTACTTC. Translation: CASSLALREGYEQYF.

The V and J genes are TRBV19 and TRBJ1-2; no reliable D call. The CDR3 runs 13 residues. Trimming removed 0 bases at V and 3 bases at J, with 5 bases between. The V gene's germline CDR1 is LNHDA and CDR2 SQIVND (reference sequence). DNA for the CDR3: TGTGCCAGTAGTATAGATCAGTACTATGGCTACACCTTC. Protein: CASSIDQYYGYTF. The full variable domain, in which reference TRBV19 and TRBJ1-2 provide the parts outside the CDR3, is DGGITQSPKYLFRKEGQNVTLSCEQNLNHDAMYWYRQDPGQGLRLIYYSQIVNDFQKGDIAEGYSVSREKKESFPLTVTSAQKNPTAFYLCASSIDQYYGYTFGSGTRLTVV.

The chain couples TRBV4-1 to TRBJ2-7, with TRBD2 as a possible D gene (6 bases). CDR1 MGHRA and CDR2 YSYEKL come from the germline V gene. The CDR3 is 14 amino acids. The V end was cut by 4 bases, the J end by 5 bases, with 15 bases between. CDR3 region: CASSPATSLHEQYF. Written as DNA, the CDR3 is TGCGCCAGCAGCCCAGCGACTAGTCTTCACGAGCAGTACTTC.

The chain uses TRBV27 and TRBJ2-7, with 7 bases lining up with TRBD2. With V trimmed by 2 bases and J by 3 bases, 4 bases remained unmatched. Looked up from germline, CDR1 is MNHEY and CDR2 is SMNVEV (reference sequence). There are 14 residues in the CDR3. CDR3 coding DNA: TGTGCCAGCAGTTTAGGCCTAGCGGTCTACGAGCAGTACTTC. This sequence encodes CASSLGLAVYEQYF.